This TCR beta chain was sequenced in a study of neurological immune-mediated disorders. Study-level results: The absence of shared CDR3 amino acid sequences among expanded clones across subjects suggests private repertoires in all groups.

CDR1 and CDR2 from the germline V gene are SGHRS and YFSETQ. The CDR3 has 13 amino acids. Deletions cut 6 bases from V and 4 bases from J, with 14 bases between. This clonotype was seen many times. Its antigen is unknown. cDNA was made by 5'RACE with 10-nucleotide random UMIs. TCRdb analysed the 5' RACE reads with MiXCR anew, one entry per CDR3 protein. The sample includes fewer than 25,000 distinct CDR3 sequences, about an eighth seen only once; the top ten take around 13%. The V and J genes are TRBV5-1 and TRBJ2-7, with D uncertain. This TCR was sampled from a woman aged 60-75 years with HTLV-1-associated myelopathy (HAM/TSP). The sample comprised PBMCs. CDR3 sequence (DNA): TGCGCCAGCACCCTACGCTTGGGTTACGAGCAGTACTTC. This gives the protein CASTLRLGYEQYF.